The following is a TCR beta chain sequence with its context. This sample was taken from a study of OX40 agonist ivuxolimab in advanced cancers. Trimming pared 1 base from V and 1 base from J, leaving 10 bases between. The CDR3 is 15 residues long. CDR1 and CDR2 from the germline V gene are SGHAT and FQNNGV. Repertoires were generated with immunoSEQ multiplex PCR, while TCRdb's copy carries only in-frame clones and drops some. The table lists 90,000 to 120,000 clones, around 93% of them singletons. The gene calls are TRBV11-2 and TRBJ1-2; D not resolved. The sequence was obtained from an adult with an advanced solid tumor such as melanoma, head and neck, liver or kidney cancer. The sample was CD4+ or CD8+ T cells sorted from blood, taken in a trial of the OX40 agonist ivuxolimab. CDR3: CASSLVYGNNYGYTF. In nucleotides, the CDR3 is TGTGCCAGCAGCTTAGTATATGGGAATAACTATGGCTACACCTTC.